This T cell receptor beta chain was identified in a study of cytomegalovirus exposure and HLA in healthy donors. PCR used 60 Vbeta primers and 13 Jbeta primers. Clones were read by immunoSEQ multiplex PCR, and TCRdb kept only the in-frame ones, dropping some. The sample holds approximately 110,000 clones; roughly three fifths are singletons and the top ten take around 3.9%. The trim removed 4 bases at V and 7 bases at J, leaving 6 bases unmatched. Germline assignment: CDR1 MNHEY and CDR2 SMNVEV (reference sequence). This CDR3 has 14 amino acids. The receptor comes from a man aged 25-40 years in good health and CMV-seropositive. The sequenced sample consisted of PBMCs. The chain couples TRBV27 to TRBJ1-5; 8 bases fit TRBD1. CDR3 residues: CASSSDRGGQPQHF. The CDR3 DNA reads TGTGCCAGCAGTTCTGACAGGGGAGGACAGCCCCAGCATTTT.